This is a list of T cell receptor beta chains from one sample in a study of memory B cells and T cells in multiple sclerosis. No antigen is known for these receptors. Profiled with immunoSEQ multiplex PCR; TCRdb holds only in-frame clones, not every one. The sample lists approximately 32,000 clones; 86% were seen once. Sample: PBMCs from blood kept in culture. The receptors were sampled from a human donor with multiple sclerosis. The conserved cysteine and the conserved F or W are not part of the CDR3 here.

V: TRBV7-9; CDR3: ASSLGGGGQGKQY
V: TRBV6-5; CDR3: ASSPMLGYGYT
V: TRBV6-5; CDR3: AIGQGSYEQY
V: TRBV27; CDR3: ASSFRVPLTEAF
V: TRBV5-4; CDR3: ASSQEGGILYGYT
V: TRBV28; CDR3: ASSPRGAGELF
V: TRBV30; CDR3: AWNTGTDTEAF
V: TRBV7-8; CDR3: ASSLVGTTSSTDTQY
V: TRBV18; CDR3: ASSPLGDGTEAF
V: TRBV20-1; CDR3: SASHGETQY
V: TRBV11-1; CDR3: ASSPTTYEQY
V: TRBV6-4; CDR3: ASSPVGTDTQY
V: TRBV5-1; CDR3: ASSRSGQGDYEQY
V: TRBV30; CDR3: AWSPHSGNIGRFYNEQF
V: TRBV9; CDR3: ASSAFSGTDTQY
V: TRBV7-9; CDR3: ASSSAMGPGNTIY
V: TRBV6-1; CDR3: ASSERVAGQDYGYT
V: TRBV28; CDR3: ASVRDAASYEQY
V: TRBV9; CDR3: ASSVWGTSGTDTQY
V: TRBV7-2; CDR3: ASSLDHARSPT
V: TRBV7-2; CDR3: ASSLDRGGGTDTQY
V: TRBV11-2; CDR3: ASSFRGHAGGVSRIKF
V: TRBV5-1; CDR3: ASSSSVNTEAF
V: TRBV5-4; CDR3: ASSYRDEQY
V: TRBV2; CDR3: ASSEGTDSTGELF
V: TRBV5-1; CDR3: ASKGLRMNTEAF
V: TRBV6-5; CDR3: ASSYTLSNQPQH
V: TRBV7-9; CDR3: AIEVAGGYEQY
V: TRBV14; CDR3: ASSRDLGLDYGYT
V: TRBV19; CDR3: ASSTGQGGFGNEQF
V: TRBV27; CDR3: ASKTGDYGYT
V: TRBV28; CDR3: ASSFDYGYT
V: TRBV19; CDR3: ASEGHGYT
V: TRBV5-1; CDR3: ASSLDLGRTLYGYT
V: TRBV19; CDR3: ASSQMGRTGAETQY
V: TRBV4-1; CDR3: ASSQDRTYEQY
V: TRBV6-5; CDR3: ASSYSIPGEQY
V: TRBV7-8; CDR3: ASSLGTSGSNEQY
V: TRBV9; CDR3: ASSERSGSSTDTQY
V: TRBV9; CDR3: ASSAQGQFGYT
V: TRBV27; CDR3: ASSSGQGAGTEAF
V: TRBV29-1; CDR3: SAQIGNGQPQH
V: TRBV11-3; CDR3: ASSARLGPYNEQF
V: TRBV9; CDR3: ASSVTGTGQRNTIY
V: TRBV5-6; CDR3: ASSVQGESQPQH
V: TRBV5-1; CDR3: ASSLEGAGTDTQY
V: TRBV4-2; CDR3: ASSPRESTDTQY
V: TRBV18; CDR3: ASTAGLDKTREQF